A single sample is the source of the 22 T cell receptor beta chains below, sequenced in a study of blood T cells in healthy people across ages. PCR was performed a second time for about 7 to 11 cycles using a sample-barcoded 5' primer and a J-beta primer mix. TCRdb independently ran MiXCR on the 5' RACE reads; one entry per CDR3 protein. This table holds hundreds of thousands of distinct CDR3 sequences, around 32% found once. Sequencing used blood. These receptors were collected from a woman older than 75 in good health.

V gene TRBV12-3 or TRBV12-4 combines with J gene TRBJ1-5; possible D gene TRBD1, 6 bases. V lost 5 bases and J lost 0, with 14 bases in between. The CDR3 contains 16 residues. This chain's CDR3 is CASSTTQGYSNQPQHF. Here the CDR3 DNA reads TGTGCCAGCAGTACAACACAGGGATATAGCAATCAGCCCCAGCATTTT.

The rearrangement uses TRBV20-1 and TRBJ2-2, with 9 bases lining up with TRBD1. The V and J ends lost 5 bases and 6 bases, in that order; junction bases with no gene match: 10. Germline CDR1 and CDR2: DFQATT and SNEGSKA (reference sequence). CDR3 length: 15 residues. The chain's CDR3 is CSAQDGQGYAGELFF. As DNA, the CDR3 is TGCAGTGCTCAGGATGGACAGGGGTACGCCGGGGAGCTGTTTTTT.

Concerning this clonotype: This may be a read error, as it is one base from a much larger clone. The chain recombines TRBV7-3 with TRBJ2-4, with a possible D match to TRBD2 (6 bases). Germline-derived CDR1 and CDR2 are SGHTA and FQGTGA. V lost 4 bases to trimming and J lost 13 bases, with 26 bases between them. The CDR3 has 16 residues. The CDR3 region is CASSSTPQLAANEQYF. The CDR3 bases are TGTGCCAGCAGCTCAACCCCACAACTAGCAGCCAATGAGCAGTACTTC.

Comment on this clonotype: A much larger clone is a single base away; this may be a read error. The CDR3 DNA is TGTGCTAGTGGTTGGCAAGCTAGCACAGATACGCAGTATTTT. Translating gives CASGWQASTDTQYF. V usage is TRBV12-5 and J usage is TRBJ2-3; D gene uncertain. CDR1 is LGHNT, CDR2 FRNRAP, per germline. CDR3 length: 14 residues. V was cut by 4 bases and J by 0 bases, with 8 bases left in between.

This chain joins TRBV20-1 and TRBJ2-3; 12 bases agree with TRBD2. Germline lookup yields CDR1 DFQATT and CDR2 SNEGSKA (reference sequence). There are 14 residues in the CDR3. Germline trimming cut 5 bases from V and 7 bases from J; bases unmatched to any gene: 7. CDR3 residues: CSAGLAGGPHTQYF. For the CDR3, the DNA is TGCAGTGCTGGCCTAGCGGGGGGGCCGCATACGCAGTATTTT.

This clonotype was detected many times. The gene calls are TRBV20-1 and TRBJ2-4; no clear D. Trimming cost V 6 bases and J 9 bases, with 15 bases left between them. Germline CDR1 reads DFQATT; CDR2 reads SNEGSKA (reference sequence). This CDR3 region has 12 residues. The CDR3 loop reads CSAETVWSIQYF. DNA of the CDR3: TGCAGTGCCGAGACCGTATGGTCCATTCAGTACTTC.

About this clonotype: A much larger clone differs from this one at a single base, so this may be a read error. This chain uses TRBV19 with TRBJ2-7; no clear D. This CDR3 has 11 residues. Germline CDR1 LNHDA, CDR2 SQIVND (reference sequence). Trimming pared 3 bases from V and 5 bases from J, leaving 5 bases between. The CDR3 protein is CASSMADEQYV. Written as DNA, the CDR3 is TGTGCCAGTAGTATGGCCGACGAGCAGTACGTC.

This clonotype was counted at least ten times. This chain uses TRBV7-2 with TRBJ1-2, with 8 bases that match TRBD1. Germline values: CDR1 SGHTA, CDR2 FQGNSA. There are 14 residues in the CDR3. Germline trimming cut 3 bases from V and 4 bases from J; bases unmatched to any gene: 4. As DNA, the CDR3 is TGTGCCAGCAGCTTTCGACAGGGGACCTATGGCTACACCTTC. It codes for CASSFRQGTYGYTF. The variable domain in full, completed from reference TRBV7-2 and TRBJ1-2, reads GAGVSQSPSNKVTEKGKDVELRCDPISGHTALYWYRQSLGQGLEFLIYFQGNSAPDKSGLPSDRFSAERTGGSVSTLTIQRTQQEDSAVYLCASSFRQGTYGYTFGSGTRLTVV.

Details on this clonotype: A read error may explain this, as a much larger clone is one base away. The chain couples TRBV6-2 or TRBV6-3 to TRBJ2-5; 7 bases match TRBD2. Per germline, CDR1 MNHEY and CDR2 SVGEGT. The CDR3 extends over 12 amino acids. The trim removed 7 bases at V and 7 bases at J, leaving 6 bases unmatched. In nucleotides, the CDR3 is TGTGCCAGCATGGGGGGGAGAGGGACCCAGTACTTC. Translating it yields CASMGGRGTQYF.

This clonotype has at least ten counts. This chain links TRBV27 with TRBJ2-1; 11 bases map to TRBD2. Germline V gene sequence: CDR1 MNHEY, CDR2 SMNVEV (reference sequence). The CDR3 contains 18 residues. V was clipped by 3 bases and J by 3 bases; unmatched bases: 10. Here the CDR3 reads CASSFPKLAGANYNEQFF. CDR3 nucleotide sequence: TGTGCCAGCAGTTTTCCGAAACTAGCGGGGGCGAACTACAATGAGCAGTTCTTC.

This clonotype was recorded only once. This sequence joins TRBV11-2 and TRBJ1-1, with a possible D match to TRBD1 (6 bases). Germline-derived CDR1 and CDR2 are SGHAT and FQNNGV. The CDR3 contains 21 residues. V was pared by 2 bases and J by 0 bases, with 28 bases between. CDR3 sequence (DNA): TGTGCCAGCAGCTTAACCGTGGGGGGCGGGGCAGGGCGCCTCATGAACACTGAAGCTTTCTTT. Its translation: CASSLTVGGGAGRLMNTEAFF.

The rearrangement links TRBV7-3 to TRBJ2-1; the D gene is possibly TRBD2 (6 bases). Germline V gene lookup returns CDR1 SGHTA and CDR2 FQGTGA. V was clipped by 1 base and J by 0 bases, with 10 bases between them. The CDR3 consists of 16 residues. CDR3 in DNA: TGTGCCAGCAGCTTAAAAGCGGGTAGCTCCTACAATGAGCAGTTCTTC. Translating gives CASSLKAGSSYNEQFF. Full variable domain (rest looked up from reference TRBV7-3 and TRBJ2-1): GAGVSQTPSNKVTEKGKYVELRCDPISGHTALYWYRQSLGQGPEFLIYFQGTGAADDSGLPNDRFFAVRPEGSVSTLKIQRTERGDSAVYLCASSLKAGSSYNEQFFGPGTRLTVL.

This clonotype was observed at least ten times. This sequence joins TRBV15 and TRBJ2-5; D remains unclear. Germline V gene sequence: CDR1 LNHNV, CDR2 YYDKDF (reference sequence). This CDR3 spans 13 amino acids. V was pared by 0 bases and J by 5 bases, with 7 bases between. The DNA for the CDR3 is TGTGCCACCAGCAGAGATCAGGTGGAGACCCAGTACTTC. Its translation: CATSRDQVETQYF.

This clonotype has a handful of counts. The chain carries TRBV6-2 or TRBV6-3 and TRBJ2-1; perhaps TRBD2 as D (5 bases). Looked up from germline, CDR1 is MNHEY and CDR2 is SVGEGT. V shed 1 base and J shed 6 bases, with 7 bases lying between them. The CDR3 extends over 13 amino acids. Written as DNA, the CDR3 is TGTGCCAGCAGTTACTTGGGAGTCAATGAGCAGTTCTTC. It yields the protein CASSYLGVNEQFF.

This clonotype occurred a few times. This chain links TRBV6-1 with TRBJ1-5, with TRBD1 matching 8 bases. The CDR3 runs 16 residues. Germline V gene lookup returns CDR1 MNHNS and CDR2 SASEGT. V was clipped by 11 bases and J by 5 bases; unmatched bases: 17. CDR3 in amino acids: CAGILGQGNAHQPQHF. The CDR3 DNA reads TGTGCCGGCATCCTCGGACAGGGTAACGCCCATCAGCCCCAGCATTTT.

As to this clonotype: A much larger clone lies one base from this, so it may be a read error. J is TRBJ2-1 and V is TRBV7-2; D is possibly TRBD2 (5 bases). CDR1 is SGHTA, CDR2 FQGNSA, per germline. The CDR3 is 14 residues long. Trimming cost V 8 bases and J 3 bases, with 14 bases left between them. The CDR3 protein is CASPSQRDYNEQFF. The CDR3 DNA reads TGTGCCAGCCCTAGCCAGCGAGACTACAATGAGCAGTTCTTC.

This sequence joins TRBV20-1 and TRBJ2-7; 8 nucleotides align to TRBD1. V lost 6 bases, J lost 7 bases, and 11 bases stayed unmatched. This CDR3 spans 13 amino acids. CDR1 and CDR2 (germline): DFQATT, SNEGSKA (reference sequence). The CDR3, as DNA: TGCAGTGCCGCCGGGGACAGGACCAGGGAGCAGTACTTC. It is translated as CSAAGDRTREQYF.

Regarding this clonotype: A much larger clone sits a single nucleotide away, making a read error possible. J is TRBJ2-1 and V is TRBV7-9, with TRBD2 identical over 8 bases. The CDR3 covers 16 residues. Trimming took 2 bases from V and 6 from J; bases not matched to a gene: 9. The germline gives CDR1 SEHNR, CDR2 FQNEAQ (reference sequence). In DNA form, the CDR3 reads TGTGCCAGCAGCTTAACAGCGGGGGTGAGTTTCAATGAGCAGTTCTTC. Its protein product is CASSLTAGVSFNEQFF.

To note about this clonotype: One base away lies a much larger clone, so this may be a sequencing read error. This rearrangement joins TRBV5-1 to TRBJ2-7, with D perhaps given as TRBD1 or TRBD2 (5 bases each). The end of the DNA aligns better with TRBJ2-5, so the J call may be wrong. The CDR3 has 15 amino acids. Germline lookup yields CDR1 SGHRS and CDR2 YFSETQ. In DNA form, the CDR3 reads TGCGCCAGCAGCACGGGACCAGACGTTCTAGAGACCCAGTACTTC. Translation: CASSTGPDVLETQYF.

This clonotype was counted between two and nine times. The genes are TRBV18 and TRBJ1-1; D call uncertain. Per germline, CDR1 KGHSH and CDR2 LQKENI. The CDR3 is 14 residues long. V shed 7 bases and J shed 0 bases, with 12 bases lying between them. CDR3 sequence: CASLGEGVNTEAFF. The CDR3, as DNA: TGTGCCAGCTTAGGTGAGGGTGTGAACACTGAAGCTTTCTTT.

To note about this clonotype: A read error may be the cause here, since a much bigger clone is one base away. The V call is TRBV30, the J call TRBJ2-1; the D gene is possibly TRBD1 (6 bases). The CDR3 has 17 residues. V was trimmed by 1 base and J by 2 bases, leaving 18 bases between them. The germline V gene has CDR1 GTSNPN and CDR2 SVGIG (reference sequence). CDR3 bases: TGTGCCTGGAGTGGGGGGCGGCCTACGTTCCCCTACAATGAGCAGTTCTTC. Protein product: CAWSGGRPTFPYNEQFF.

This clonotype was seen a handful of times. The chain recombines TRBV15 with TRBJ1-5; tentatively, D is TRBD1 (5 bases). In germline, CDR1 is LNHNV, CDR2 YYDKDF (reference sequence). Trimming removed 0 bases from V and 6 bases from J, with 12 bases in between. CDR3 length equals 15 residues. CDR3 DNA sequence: TGTGCCACCAGCAGAGATTTAACAGGAAGTCAGCCCCAGCATTTT. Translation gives CATSRDLTGSQPQHF.